Following are 20 T cell receptor beta chains from one sample sequenced in a study of human T cells and chemical hapten exposure. TCRdb reprocessed the RACE reads via MiXCR and lists one record per CDR3 protein. Altogether 330,000 or so distinct CDR3 sequences are present, around 6% being singletons, with the ten largest covering about 5.4%. The time point is: patch test 2, 6 weeks after DPC sensitization. Documented treatment: therapeutic diphenylcyclopropenone sensitization with weekly scalp DPC. Material: whole blood, obtained in connection with sensitization to the hapten diphenylcyclopropenone (DPC). The receptor set was obtained from a woman aged 18-30 years with alopecia areata. Some clones in this sample may be carry-over from other donors' samples.

A few counts support this clonotype. The rearrangement joins TRBV18 to TRBJ2-3; 15 positions match TRBD2. The V gene's germline CDR1 is KGHSH and CDR2 LQKENI. Trimming at V came to 5 bases and at J to 3 bases, leaving 9 bases not matched to a gene. This CDR3 is built from 18 residues. Here the CDR3 DNA reads TGTGCCAGCTCATTCGTTCCCGGGACTAGCGGGGGGACAGATACGCAGTATTTT. It yields the protein CASSFVPGTSGGTDTQYF. The full variable domain, rest sourced from reference TRBV18 and TRBJ2-3, is NAGVMQNPRHLVRRRGQEARLRCSPMKGHSHVYWYRQLPEEGLKFMVYLQKENIIDESGMPKERFSAEFPKEGPSILRIQQVVRGDSAAYFCASSFVPGTSGGTDTQYFGPGTRLTVL.

The chain combines TRBV3-1 with TRBJ2-2; weak D call: TRBD1 (5 bases). Germline lookup yields CDR1 LGHDT and CDR2 YNNKEL (reference sequence). This CDR3 is built from 12 residues. Trimming stripped 0 bases from V and 15 bases from J, with 11 bases between. Here the CDR3 DNA reads TGTGCCAGCAGCCAAGATAGGGGTCCGATGTTTTTT. Amino acid sequence: CASSQDRGPMFF.

This rearrangement joins TRBV15 to TRBJ2-3; 10 nucleotides agree with TRBD1. The trim removed 1 base at V and 5 bases at J, leaving 6 bases unmatched. The germline gives CDR1 LNHNV, CDR2 YYDKDF (reference sequence). The CDR3 has 16 residues. This chain's CDR3 is CATSRGRDRGQDTQYF. CDR3 coding DNA: TGTGCCACCAGCAGAGGACGCGACAGGGGGCAAGATACGCAGTATTTT.

The table lists this clonotype with a few counts. The V and J genes are TRBV12-3 or TRBV12-4 and TRBJ2-1, with 14 bases matching TRBD2. The CDR3 covers 18 residues. V lost 5 bases and J lost 5; bases outside the gene matches: 11. CDR3 nucleotide sequence: TGTGCCAGCAGTAAGGGACTAGCGGGGGCCCTAACTCACAATGAGCAGTTCTTC. It translates to CASSKGLAGALTHNEQFF.

This clonotype was counted between two and nine times. The gene calls are TRBV18 and TRBJ2-1; tentative D call: TRBD1 (6 bases). In germline, CDR1 is KGHSH, CDR2 LQKENI. The V gene lost 3 bases and the J gene lost 6 bases, with 18 bases spanning the gap. CDR3 length: 16 amino acids. The chain's CDR3 is CASSPQMGQGGNEQFF. The DNA of the CDR3 is TGTGCCAGCTCACCTCAAATGGGGCAAGGGGGCAATGAGCAGTTCTTC.

There are a few counts of this clonotype. The rearrangement links TRBV9 to TRBJ2-1; the match to TRBD1 covers 9 bases. The CDR3 has 17 residues. Per the germline V gene, CDR1 is SGDLS and CDR2 is YYNGEE. V shed 0 bases, J shed 4 bases, and the junction held 8 bases outside the gene matches. The CDR3 nucleotides are TGTGCCAGCAGCGTAGGTTTTGGGACAGGGAGTTACAATGAGCAGTTCTTC. Its translation: CASSVGFGTGSYNEQFF.

The table lists this clonotype with a few counts. The chain links TRBV14 to TRBJ2-7; D possibly corresponds to TRBD2 (5 bases). The CDR3 consists of 15 residues. Between the trimmed V and J ends, which lost 4 bases and 7 bases, there was a span of 20 bases. Germline V gene lookup returns CDR1 SGHDN and CDR2 FVKESK. CDR3 DNA: TGTGCCAGCAGCCCCGGCCCCCCTACCACGGGGGAGCAGTACTTC. It is translated as CASSPGPPTTGEQYF.

The table lists this clonotype with a few counts. The chain joins TRBV6-6 to TRBJ2-4, with 8 bases aligning to TRBD1. The CDR3 is 13 residues long. Per the germline V gene, CDR1 is MNHNY and CDR2 is SVGAGI (reference sequence). Trimming took 6 bases from V and 6 from J; bases not matched to a gene: 4. The CDR3 protein is CASRIGQGNIQYF. CDR3 bases: TGTGCCAGCAGGATTGGACAGGGAAACATTCAGTACTTC.

This clonotype was detected many times. The CDR3 sequence is CASSGGRGAETQYF. For the CDR3, the DNA is TGCGCCAGCAGCGGCGGAAGAGGTGCAGAGACCCAGTACTTC. The genes are TRBV5-1 and TRBJ2-5; D is ambiguous. Trimming took 4 bases from V and 4 from J, leaving 14 bases between them. The germline gives CDR1 SGHRS, CDR2 YFSETQ. This CDR3 has 14 amino acids.

This clonotype showed up just a few times. The chain uses TRBV2 and TRBJ2-3, with TRBD2 matching over 9 bases. Germline CDR1 and CDR2: SNHLY and FYNNEI. V lost 6 bases to trimming and J lost 5 bases; unmatched junction nucleotides: 9. This CDR3 comprises 15 residues. CDR3 sequence reads: CASSGGTAGGDTQYF. In nucleotides, the CDR3 is TGTGCCAGCAGCGGGGGCACAGCGGGGGGAGATACGCAGTATTTT.

In this sample, this clonotype turned up a few times. The J gene is TRBJ2-5, the V gene TRBV5-6; 11 bases map to TRBD2. V shed 5 bases, J shed 2 bases, and the junction held 8 bases outside the gene matches. Germline V gene data show CDR1 as SGHDT and CDR2 as YYEEEE. This CDR3 is built from 16 residues. For the CDR3, the DNA is TGTGCCAGCAGACTCGTAGCGGGGGGGCGACAAGAGACCCAGTACTTC. It specifies CASRLVAGGRQETQYF.

This clonotype was detected only a few times. The chain recombines TRBV6-1 with TRBJ2-3; 8 bases are shared with TRBD1. The CDR3 runs to 14 residues. Germline assignment: CDR1 MNHNS and CDR2 SASEGT. With V trimmed by 6 bases and J by 6 bases, 8 bases remained unmatched. The CDR3 DNA sequence: TGTGCCAGCAGGACAGGGGCTACGGGCGATACGCAGTATTTT. Protein product: CASRTGATGDTQYF.

In its sample, this clonotype was seen a few times. CDR3 residues: CSARPPGTPIGYGYTF. The CDR3 nucleotides are TGCAGTGCTAGGCCACCGGGGACACCCATAGGGTATGGCTACACCTTC. The chain combines TRBV20-1 with TRBJ1-2; a possible D gene is TRBD1 (6 bases). Trimming took 3 bases from V and 5 from J, leaving 22 bases between them. The CDR3 consists of 16 residues. The germline V gene encodes CDR1 DFQATT and CDR2 SNEGSKA (reference sequence).

In this sample, this clonotype turned up a few times. V gene TRBV6-6 combines with J gene TRBJ2-5; no clear D gene. The germline V gene has CDR1 MNHNY and CDR2 SVGAGI (reference sequence). The length of the CDR3 is 15 residues. Trimming took off 3 bases at V and 4 bases at J, with 15 bases between the two ends. DNA for the CDR3: TGTGCCAGCAGTTATTTGGGGTCTCCAAGAGAGACCCAGTACTTC. Its translation: CASSYLGSPRETQYF.

This clonotype has at least ten counts. V gene TRBV6-6 combines with J gene TRBJ1-5; D is undetermined. Germline values: CDR1 MNHNY, CDR2 SVGAGI (reference sequence). V was clipped by 4 bases and J by 0 bases, with 10 bases between them. This CDR3 has 15 residues. The CDR3 bases are TGTGCCAGCAGTTCCCCGAGCGGTAGCAATCAGCCCCAGCATTTT. Translation: CASSSPSGSNQPQHF.

This clonotype was found a few times. This chain joins TRBV13 and TRBJ2-7; TRBD2 might be the D (5 bases). Germline V gene sequence: CDR1 PRHDT, CDR2 FYEKMQ (reference sequence). V lost 4 bases to trimming and J lost 0 bases, with 13 bases between them. The CDR3 consists of 15 residues. CDR3 region: CASSYGRGSSYEQYF. DNA of the CDR3: TGTGCCAGCAGCTACGGACGAGGGAGCTCCTACGAGCAGTACTTC.

This clonotype has at least ten counts. V gene TRBV14 combines with J gene TRBJ1-5; TRBD1 matches at 7 bases. The germline gives CDR1 SGHDN, CDR2 FVKESK. CDR3 length: 14 amino acids. The junction had 8 bases not matched to a gene; V was cut back by 5 bases and J by 7 bases. In DNA, the CDR3 is TGTGCCAGCAGCTCGACAGGGTCTGGACAGCCCCAGCATTTT. Its protein product is CASSSTGSGQPQHF.

This clonotype was seen at least ten times. V gene TRBV29-1 combines with J gene TRBJ2-5; 11 bases are a match to TRBD1. V was pared by 1 base and J by 13 bases, with 8 bases of the junction left unmatched. CDR3 size: 13 residues. CDR1 is SQVTM and CDR2 is ANQGSEA in the germline V gene. In DNA, the CDR3 is TGCAGCGTTGAAGGGCAAGGACAGGGGGCTAGGTACTTC. This encodes CSVEGQGQGARYF.

This clonotype has a handful of counts. The chain combines TRBV29-1 with TRBJ2-5; the match to TRBD2 covers 10 bases. The CDR3 loop spans 14 amino acids. CDR1 and CDR2 from the germline V gene are SQVTM and ANQGSEA. The V gene end was trimmed by 5 bases and the J gene end by 5 bases; junction bases not matched to a gene: 8. The CDR3 sequence: CSVLSGGAVETQYF. The DNA for the CDR3 is TGCAGCGTTTTGAGCGGGGGGGCCGTGGAGACCCAGTACTTC. Full variable domain (missing parts from reference TRBV29-1 and TRBJ2-5): SAVISQKPSRDICQRGTSLTIQCQVDSQVTMMFWYRQQPGQSLTLIATANQGSEATYESGFVIDKFPISRPNLTFSTLTVSNMSPEDSSIYLCSVLSGGAVETQYFGPGTRLLVL.

This clonotype was observed a few times. The chain joins TRBV6-5 to TRBJ2-3, with 8 bases that match TRBD1. The CDR3 contains 17 residues. Losses at the gene ends were 5 bases for V and 0 bases for J; bases not matched to a gene: 10. Germline-derived CDR1 and CDR2 are MNHEY and SVGAGI. The CDR3 coding sequence is TGTGCCAGCAGTCAAACAAGGGACAGGTTTAGCACAGATACGCAGTATTTT. It is translated as CASSQTRDRFSTDTQYF.